Each of the 27 T cell receptor beta chains below was sequenced from the same sample in a study of T-cell memory formation after mild COVID-19. TCRdb used MiXCR to reprocess the 5' RACE reads, holding one entry per CDR3 protein. Here the sample spans approximately 40,000 distinct CDR3 sequences, over 9.5% being singletons. What was sequenced was PBMCs or a T cell subset sorted from them (not recorded which). The receptors stem from a man in his late teens or twenties who had mild COVID-19 (a few samples of this study predate the infection). Cell type and time point are not known.

This clonotype showed up many times. The CDR3 loop reads CASMPGQGIDEQYF. CDR3 in DNA: TGCGCCAGCATGCCGGGACAGGGCATCGACGAGCAGTACTTC. The chain uses TRBV5-1 and TRBJ2-7; 9 nucleotides align to TRBD1. J lost 5 bases, V lost 6 bases, and 9 bases had no gene match. Germline CDR1 SGHRS, CDR2 YFSETQ. The CDR3 totals 14 residues. Full variable domain (outside the CDR3, taken from reference TRBV5-1 and TRBJ2-7): KAGVTQTPRYLIKTRGQQVTLSCSPISGHRSVSWYQQTPGQGLQFLFEYFSETQRNKGNFPGRFSGRQFSNSRSEMNVSTLELGDSALYLCASMPGQGIDEQYFGPGTRLTVT.

This clonotype was counted at least ten times. The rearrangement uses TRBV6-5 and TRBJ2-3, with D perhaps matching TRBD1 (6 bases). The CDR3 is 12 residues long. V was trimmed by 6 bases and J by 9 bases, leaving 13 bases between them. The germline CDR1 and CDR2 sequences are MNHEY and SVGAGI. CDR3 nucleotides: TGTGCCAGCAGAACTACAGGGCACACGCAGTATTTT. The encoded protein is CASRTTGHTQYF.

This clonotype was detected many times. The V gene is TRBV29-1, the J gene TRBJ1-2; D is unclear. The germline V gene encodes CDR1 SQVTM and CDR2 ANQGSEA. The CDR3 contains 12 residues. With 0 bases removed from V and 9 bases from J, the gap between germline ends came to 11 bases. The CDR3 region has the DNA TGCAGCGTTGAAGAACAGCCCCTGCGCTACACCTTC. It codes for CSVEEQPLRYTF.

This clonotype was recorded at least ten times. J is TRBJ2-7 and V is TRBV4-2, with 7 bases matching TRBD1. Germline values: CDR1 LGHNA, CDR2 YNFKEQ. The CDR3 runs 16 residues. J gave up 3 bases and V 1 base, and 9 bases lay outside the gene matches. This CDR3 reads CASSQVFGAGGYEQYF. In DNA form, the CDR3 reads TGTGCCAGCAGCCAAGTTTTCGGGGCAGGGGGCTACGAGCAGTACTTC.

The chain has TRBV15 and TRBJ2-7; 9 bases are a match to TRBD2. Trimming removed 5 bases from V and 3 bases from J; junction bases left unmatched: 8. The CDR3 is 15 residues long. Looked up from germline, CDR1 is LNHNV and CDR2 is YYDKDF (reference sequence). CDR3 DNA: TGTGCCACCAGCCTGACTAGCGGTTCGGGCTACGAGCAGTACTTC. It encodes CATSLTSGSGYEQYF.

The sample holds many counts of this clonotype. The chain recombines TRBV5-1 with TRBJ2-7; no clear D gene. Trimming took 5 bases from V and 3 from J, leaving 15 bases between them. The CDR3 consists of 14 residues. Germline loops: CDR1 SGHRS, CDR2 YFSETQ. CDR3: CASSSKERVYEQYV. Here the CDR3 DNA reads TGCGCCAGCAGTTCCAAGGAGCGAGTCTACGAGCAGTACGTC.

At least ten counts were recorded for this clonotype. The rearrangement links TRBV25-1 to TRBJ1-2; D may be TRBD1 (5 bases). The CDR3 has 16 amino acids. Trimming took off 0 bases at V and 7 bases at J, with 18 bases between the two ends. Germline-derived CDR1 and CDR2 are MGHDK and SYGVNS. CDR3 DNA: TGTGCCAGCAGTGAATACGGTCGGGACCAGAGATCTGGCTACACCTTC. Its protein product is CASSEYGRDQRSGYTF.

This clonotype was seen many times. The chain has TRBV6-5 and TRBJ1-1; D remains unclear. Trimming took off 1 base at V and 4 bases at J, with 7 bases between the two ends. CDR3 size: 13 residues. Per germline, CDR1 MNHEY and CDR2 SVGAGI. CDR3 region: CASSYFRGTEAFF. The CDR3 DNA reads as TGTGCCAGCAGTTACTTCCGGGGCACTGAAGCTTTCTTT.

This clonotype was picked up many times. The chain recombines TRBV7-2 with TRBJ2-3; the match to TRBD1 covers 10 bases. CDR1 SGHTA and CDR2 FQGNSA come from the germline V gene. Trimming removed 1 base from V and 4 bases from J; junction bases left unmatched: 11. The CDR3 contains 18 residues. This chain's CDR3 is CASSLDGDRGIRADTQYF. CDR3 DNA sequence: TGTGCCAGCAGCTTAGATGGGGACAGGGGTATAAGGGCAGATACGCAGTATTTT.

The V call is TRBV7-3, the J call TRBJ2-3; weak D call: TRBD2 (5 bases). This CDR3 has 15 amino acids. The V end lost 5 bases, the J end lost 0 bases, and 12 bases lay between the germline ends. Germline CDR1 reads SGHTA; CDR2 reads FQGTGA. This CDR3 is CASSPDSSSTDTQYF. The CDR3 DNA reads as TGTGCCAGCAGCCCGGACTCTTCTAGCACAGATACGCAGTATTTT.

This clonotype was detected many times. V and J are TRBV9 and TRBJ2-2, with D unclear. This CDR3 spans 13 amino acids. V lost 0 bases and J 6 bases, leaving 6 bases between the germline ends. CDR1 is SGDLS, CDR2 YYNGEE, per germline. For the CDR3, the DNA is TGTGCCAGCAGCGTAGTGGGGTCCGGGGAGCTGTTTTTT. Translating gives CASSVVGSGELFF.

This clonotype was observed many times. V is TRBV7-2 and J is TRBJ2-3, with TRBD2 as a possible D gene (6 bases). The CDR3 sequence is 16 residues long. V shed 5 bases and J shed 1 base, with 16 bases lying between them. Per germline, CDR1 SGHTA and CDR2 FQGNSA. The CDR3 protein is CASSPRSGDRTDTQYF. DNA for the CDR3: TGTGCCAGCAGCCCTCGTTCGGGGGATCGCACAGATACGCAGTATTTT.

In its sample, this clonotype was seen many times. The germline gene is not matched at one end of the junction; a read error may be the cause. The V call is TRBV20-1, the J call TRBJ1-2; D might be TRBD1 (5 bases). Germline CDR1 DFQATT, CDR2 SNEGSKA (reference sequence). This CDR3 region has 14 residues. The CDR3 spells CSAGDSANKDGYTF. In DNA, the CDR3 is TGCAGTGCTGGAGACAGCGCAAATAAAGATGGCTACACCTTC.

The chain carries TRBV28 and TRBJ1-5, with a possible D match to TRBD1 (6 bases). Germline-derived CDR1 and CDR2 are MDHEN and SYDVKM. The CDR3 is 15 residues long. Trimming took 2 bases from V and 4 from J, leaving 12 bases between them. Written as DNA, the CDR3 is TGTGCCAGCAGTTTAGGCCAAACAGGGAATCAGCCCCAGCATTTT. Protein: CASSLGQTGNQPQHF.

This rearrangement joins TRBV5-1 to TRBJ2-5; 8 positions match TRBD2. CDR3 size: 15 residues. V shed 5 bases, J shed 3 bases, and the junction held 9 bases outside the gene matches. CDR1 and CDR2 from the germline V gene are SGHRS and YFSETQ. The CDR3 coding sequence is TGCGCCAGCAGGAGTGGGGGACTAGTGAAAGAGACCCAGTACTTC. This gives the protein CASRSGGLVKETQYF.

This clonotype was observed many times. J is TRBJ2-7 and V is TRBV6-6; D may be TRBD2 (5 bases). V was pared by 5 bases and J by 2 bases, with 16 bases between. Germline V gene lookup returns CDR1 MNHNY and CDR2 SVGAGI (reference sequence). The CDR3 is 15 amino acids. Written as DNA, the CDR3 is TGTGCCAGCAGTACCCCGGACGGAGGTACCTACGAGCAGTACGTC. This gives the protein CASSTPDGGTYEQYV.

The genes are TRBV20-1 and TRBJ1-4; a weak D match, TRBD1 (5 bases). Trimming removed 6 bases from V and 5 bases from J, with 10 bases in between. CDR3 size: 12 residues. Germline CDR1 and CDR2: DFQATT and SNEGSKA (reference sequence). CDR3 nucleotide sequence: TGCAGTGCCATAGACAGAAATGAAAAACTGTTTTTT. As protein: CSAIDRNEKLFF.

This clonotype was picked up a small number of times. The chain joins TRBV5-6 to TRBJ2-3; D is ambiguous. The V end lost 2 bases, the J end lost 0 bases, and 7 bases lay between the germline ends. The CDR3 sequence is 14 residues long. CDR1 SGHDT and CDR2 YYEEEE come from the germline V gene. This CDR3 reads CASSFYSSTDTQYF. The CDR3, as DNA: TGTGCCAGCAGCTTCTACTCTAGCACAGATACGCAGTATTTT.

This clonotype was detected many times. The chain employs TRBV7-8 and TRBJ1-4; D call uncertain. CDR3 size: 15 residues. Trimming left V 2 bases short and J 0 bases short, with 7 bases between. CDR1 SGHVS and CDR2 FQNEAQ come from the germline V gene. The CDR3: CASSLQTATNEKLFF. In nucleotides, the CDR3 is TGTGCCAGCAGCTTACAGACTGCAACTAATGAAAAACTGTTTTTT.

This clonotype was observed at least ten times. The genes are TRBV18 and TRBJ1-2, with TRBD1 matching 8 bases. CDR3 size: 15 residues. V was pared by 3 bases and J by 4 bases, with 7 bases of the junction left unmatched. The V gene's germline CDR1 is KGHSH and CDR2 LQKENI. The CDR3 DNA reads as TGTGCCAGCTCACCGACAGGGGCCTATAGCTATGGCTACACCTTC. Its translation is CASSPTGAYSYGYTF.

In its sample, this clonotype was seen many times. The chain has TRBV12-3 or TRBV12-4 and TRBJ2-3; 12 nucleotides agree with TRBD2. The V and J ends lost 6 bases and 6 bases, in that order; junction bases with no gene match: 13. The CDR3 is made up of 17 amino acids. The CDR3 is CASSRTSGVPRGDTQYF. The CDR3 DNA is TGTGCCAGCAGCCGGACTAGCGGGGTCCCCCGGGGTGATACGCAGTATTTT.

The J gene is TRBJ1-1, the V gene TRBV19, with a tentative D call TRBD1 (5 bases). Germline lookup yields CDR1 LNHDA and CDR2 SQIVND (reference sequence). The germline V and J ends were trimmed by 5 bases and 4 bases, with 14 bases remaining between them. The CDR3 covers 14 residues. The CDR3 bases are TGTGCCAGTAGTCTCCGCGCGGGGGGCACTGAAGCTTTCTTT. As protein: CASSLRAGGTEAFF.

The table lists this clonotype with many counts. Relative to the germline gene, one junction end is altered; a read error may explain this. This sequence joins TRBV6-7 and TRBJ2-1; 12 positions match TRBD2. TRBV6-7 is identified as an open reading frame with a role that is uncertain. The CDR3 is 20 residues long. The CDR3: CASSARTSGDRLTSHNEQFF. CDR3 in DNA: TGTGCCAGCAGTGCCAGGACTAGCGGGGATCGTTTAACCTCCCACAATGAGCAGTTCTTC.

Ten or more counts support this clonotype. The chain joins TRBV18 to TRBJ1-5; 8 positions match TRBD1. The CDR3 loop spans 15 amino acids. Per the germline V gene, CDR1 is KGHSH and CDR2 is LQKENI. V lost 4 bases to trimming and J lost 1 base; unmatched junction nucleotides: 3. CDR3 protein: CASSQTGASNQPQHF. The CDR3 DNA reads as TGTGCCAGCTCACAGACAGGGGCGAGCAATCAGCCCCAGCATTTT.

This clonotype was counted ten times or more. The chain joins TRBV7-2 to TRBJ2-3; TRBD2 is a possible D gene (6 bases). CDR1 and CDR2 from the germline V gene are SGHTA and FQGNSA. Deletions cut 1 base from V and 4 bases from J, with 18 bases between. The CDR3 has 17 residues. CDR3 residues: CASSLGYSGATADTQYF. The CDR3 nucleotides are TGTGCCAGCAGCTTAGGTTATAGCGGTGCTACCGCAGATACGCAGTATTTT. Full variable domain (missing parts from reference TRBV7-2 and TRBJ2-3): GAGVSQSPSNKVTEKGKDVELRCDPISGHTALYWYRQSLGQGLEFLIYFQGNSAPDKSGLPSDRFSAERTGGSVSTLTIQRTQQEDSAVYLCASSLGYSGATADTQYFGPGTRLTVL.

This clonotype was observed at least ten times. The chain links TRBV12-3 or TRBV12-4 to TRBJ1-2, with 7 nucleotides matching TRBD1. V dropped 6 bases and J dropped 1; count of bases not matched to a gene: 17. This CDR3 contains 18 residues. The CDR3 bases are TGTGCCAGCAGGGAATTGGCTGTGACAGGGATGGGTAACTATGGCTACACCTTC. Its translation is CASRELAVTGMGNYGYTF.

This clonotype appeared many times. Here the CDR3 reads CSARAGTRSYEQYF. The CDR3 DNA sequence: TGCAGTGCTAGAGCCGGGACTAGAAGCTACGAGCAGTACTTC. The rearrangement uses TRBV20-1 and TRBJ2-7; 8 positions agree with TRBD2. The V gene's germline CDR1 is DFQATT and CDR2 SNEGSKA (reference sequence). V was pared by 1 base and J by 3 bases, with 5 bases of the junction left unmatched. The CDR3 is made up of 14 amino acids.